The sequence of this T cell receptor beta chain was determined in a study of T cells in tumors after PD-1 blockade. Study in general: Excluded were patients with checkpoint blockade, immunosuppressants, or radiotherapy or other anti-cancer therapy within 4 weeks. A subset received ongoing vismodegib 150 mg daily alongside anti-PD-1 therapy. Study-wide findings and caveats: Some novel exhausted tumor clones appeared in pre-treatment blood, suggesting peripheral recruitment.

CDR1 and CDR2 (germline): LNHDA, SQIVND (reference sequence). The CDR3 spans 10 residues. V was trimmed by 10 bases and J by 4 bases, leaving 5 bases between them. With respect to this clone: What it binds is unknown.

This table comes from immunoSEQ multiplex PCR, and its TCRdb copy is limited to in-frame clones, with some not included. This repertoire shows roughly 33,000 clones, just under 80% found once; its top ten account for under 40%. Template: tumor biopsy or peripheral blood genomic DNA, about 616-6,500 ng per sample. Sequenced material: PBMCs, taken before anti-PD-1 treatment. The V gene is TRBV19, the J gene TRBJ2-1; no clear D gene. This TCR came from a human donor with basal cell carcinoma. In DNA, the CDR3 is TGTGCCACCGGTTACAATGAGCAGTTCTTC. It yields the protein CATGYNEQFF.